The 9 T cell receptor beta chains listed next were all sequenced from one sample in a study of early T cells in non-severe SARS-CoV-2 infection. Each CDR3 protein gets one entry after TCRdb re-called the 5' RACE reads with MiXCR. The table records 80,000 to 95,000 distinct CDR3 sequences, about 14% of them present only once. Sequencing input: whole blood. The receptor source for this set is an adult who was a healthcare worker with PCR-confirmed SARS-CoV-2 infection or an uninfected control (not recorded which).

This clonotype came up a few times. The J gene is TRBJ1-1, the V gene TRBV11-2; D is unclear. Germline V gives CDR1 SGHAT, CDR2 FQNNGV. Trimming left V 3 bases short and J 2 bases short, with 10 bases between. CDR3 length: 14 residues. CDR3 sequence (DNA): TGTGCCAGCAGCTTTAACACACCAAACACTGAAGCTTTCTTT. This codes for CASSFNTPNTEAFF.

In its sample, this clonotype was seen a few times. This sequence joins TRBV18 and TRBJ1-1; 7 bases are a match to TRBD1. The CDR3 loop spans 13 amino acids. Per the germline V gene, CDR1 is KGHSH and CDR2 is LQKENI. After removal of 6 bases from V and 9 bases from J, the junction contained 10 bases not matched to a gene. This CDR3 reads CASSSRQGEKAFF. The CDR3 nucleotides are TGTGCCAGCTCCTCCCGACAGGGAGAGAAAGCTTTCTTT.

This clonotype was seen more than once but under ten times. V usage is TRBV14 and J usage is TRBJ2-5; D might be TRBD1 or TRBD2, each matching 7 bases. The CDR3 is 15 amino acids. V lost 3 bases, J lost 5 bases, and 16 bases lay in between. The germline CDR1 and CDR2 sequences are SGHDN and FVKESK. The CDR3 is CASSHRQGGRETQYF. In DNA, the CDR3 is TGTGCCAGCAGCCACCGACAGGGAGGGCGGGAGACCCAGTACTTC.

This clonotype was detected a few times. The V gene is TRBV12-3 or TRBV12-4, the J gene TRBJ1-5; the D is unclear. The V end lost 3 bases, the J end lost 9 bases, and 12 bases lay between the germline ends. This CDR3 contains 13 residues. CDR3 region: CASSFTGKGPQHF. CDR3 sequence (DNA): TGTGCCAGCAGTTTCACCGGGAAGGGGCCCCAGCATTTT.

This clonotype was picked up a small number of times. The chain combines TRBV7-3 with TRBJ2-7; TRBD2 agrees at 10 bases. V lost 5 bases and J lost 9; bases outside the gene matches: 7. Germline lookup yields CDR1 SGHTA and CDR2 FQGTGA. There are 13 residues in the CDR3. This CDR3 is CASSHPGTSVQYF. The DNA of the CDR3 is TGTGCCAGCAGCCATCCCGGGACTAGCGTGCAGTACTTC.

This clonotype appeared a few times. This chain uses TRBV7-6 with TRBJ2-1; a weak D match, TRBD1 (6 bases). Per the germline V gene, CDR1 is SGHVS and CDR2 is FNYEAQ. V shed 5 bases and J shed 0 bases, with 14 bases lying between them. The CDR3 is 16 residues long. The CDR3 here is CASSQPGTPSYNEQFF. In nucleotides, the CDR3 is TGTGCCAGCAGCCAACCGGGGACACCCTCCTACAATGAGCAGTTCTTC.

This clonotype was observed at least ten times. CDR3 in DNA: TGTGCCAGCCATATTCAGACTTCTTCACCCCTCCACTTT. It codes for CASHIQTSSPLHF. V and J are TRBV18 and TRBJ1-6; D gene unclear. Trimming took off 8 bases at V and 9 bases at J, with 14 bases between the two ends. The CDR3 extends over 13 amino acids. Germline V gene lookup returns CDR1 KGHSH and CDR2 LQKENI. Full variable domain (rest looked up from reference TRBV18 and TRBJ1-6): NAGVMQNPRHLVRRRGQEARLRCSPMKGHSHVYWYRQLPEEGLKFMVYLQKENIIDESGMPKERFSAEFPKEGPSILRIQQVVRGDSAAYFCASHIQTSSPLHFGNGTRLTVT.

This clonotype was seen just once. The DNA of the CDR3 is TGTGCCATCAGCGGGGGAGTCAAGAACACTGAAGCTTTCTTT. It specifies CAISGGVKNTEAFF. This chain connects TRBV10-3 to TRBJ1-1, with a weak D call TRBD1 (5 bases). Trimming shortened V by 6 bases and J by 1 base, and 12 bases separated the two germline ends. Germline lookup yields CDR1 ENHRY and CDR2 SYGVKD. This CDR3 has 14 amino acids.

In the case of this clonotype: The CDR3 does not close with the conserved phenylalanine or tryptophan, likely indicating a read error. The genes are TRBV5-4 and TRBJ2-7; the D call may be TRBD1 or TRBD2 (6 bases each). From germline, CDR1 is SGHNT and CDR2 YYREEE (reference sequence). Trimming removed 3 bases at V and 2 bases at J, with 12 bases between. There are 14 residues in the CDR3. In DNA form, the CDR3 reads TGTGCCAGCAGCTGGGGGGCCGGTACCTACGAGCAGTACTCC. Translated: CASSWGAGTYEQYS.